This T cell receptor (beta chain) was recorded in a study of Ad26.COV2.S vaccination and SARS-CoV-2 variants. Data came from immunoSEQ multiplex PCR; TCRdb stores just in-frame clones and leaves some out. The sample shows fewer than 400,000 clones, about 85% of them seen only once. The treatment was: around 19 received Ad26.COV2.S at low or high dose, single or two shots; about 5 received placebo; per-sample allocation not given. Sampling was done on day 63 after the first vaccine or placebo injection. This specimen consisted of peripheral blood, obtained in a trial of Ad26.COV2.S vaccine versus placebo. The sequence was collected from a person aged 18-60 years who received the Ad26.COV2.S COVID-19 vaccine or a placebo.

The CDR3 reads CASSFTSGGYEQYF. CDR3 coding DNA: TGCGCCAGCAGCTTTACTAGCGGGGGCTACGAGCAGTACTTC. The chain carries TRBV5-1 and TRBJ2-7; TRBD2 matches at 11 bases. This CDR3 comprises 14 residues. Looked up from germline, CDR1 is SGHRS and CDR2 is YFSETQ. V gave up 2 bases and J gave up 3 bases; unmatched junction bases: 1.